The clone carrying this TCR beta chain has a count of ten or more. The sample originates from a study of human T cells and chemical hapten exposure. Study at large: Patients having alopecia areata, totalis or universalis were mostly female.

Individual cDNA molecules (in the library) carried attached unique molecular identifiers. Via MiXCR, TCRdb re-called the RACE reads, giving one row per CDR3 protein. The table includes nearly 80,000 distinct CDR3 sequences, 9% to 12% detected once. The time point denotes: patch test 1, 2 weeks after DPC sensitization. Regarding treatment: therapeutic diphenylcyclopropenone sensitization with weekly scalp DPC. The CDR3 has 14 amino acids. Trimming shortened V by 3 bases and J by 4 bases, and 12 bases separated the two germline ends. The J gene is TRBJ1-1, the V gene TRBV12-3 or TRBV12-4; the D gene is possibly TRBD1 (6 bases). The clonotype was recovered from a woman in her 50s with alopecia areata. Some clones in this sample may be carry-over from other donors' samples. Sequencing was performed on whole blood, taken in connection with sensitization to the hapten diphenylcyclopropenone (DPC). Written as DNA, the CDR3 is TGTGCCAGCAGTTTTGGGCAGGGGAGCACTGAAGCTTTCTTT. It is translated as CASSFGQGSTEAFF.